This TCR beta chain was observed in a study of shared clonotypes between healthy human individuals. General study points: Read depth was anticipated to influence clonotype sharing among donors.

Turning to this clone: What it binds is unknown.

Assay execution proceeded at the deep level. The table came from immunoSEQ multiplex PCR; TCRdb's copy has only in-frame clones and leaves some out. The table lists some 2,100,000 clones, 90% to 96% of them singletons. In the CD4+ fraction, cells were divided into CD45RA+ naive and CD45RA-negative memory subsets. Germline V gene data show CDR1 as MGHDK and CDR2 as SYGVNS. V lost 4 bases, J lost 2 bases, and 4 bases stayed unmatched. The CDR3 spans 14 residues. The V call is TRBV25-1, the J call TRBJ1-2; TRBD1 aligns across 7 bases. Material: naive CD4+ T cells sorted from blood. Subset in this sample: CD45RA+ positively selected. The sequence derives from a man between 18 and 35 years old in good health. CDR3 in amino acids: CASSVTGVNYGYTF. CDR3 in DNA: TGTGCCAGCAGTGTAACAGGGGTGAACTATGGCTACACCTTC.